Sequencing of this T cell receptor (beta chain) was carried out in a study of radiotherapy plus CTLA-4 blockade in lung cancer. Some clones are missing from TCRdb's copy, which holds only in-frame ones; the method was immunoSEQ multiplex PCR. This table has 120,000 or so clones, 75% to 80% appearing once. The germline V gene encodes CDR1 SGHDT and CDR2 YYEEEE. J was trimmed by 6 bases and V by 2 bases; bases with no gene match: 10. The CDR3 consists of 16 residues. The chain carries TRBV5-6 and TRBJ2-1, with 8 nucleotides matching TRBD2. Sequences were derived from peripheral blood, sampled from a patient treated with radiotherapy plus ipilimumab. The receptor comes from a human donor with non-small cell lung cancer who had a partial response to radiotherapy plus ipilimumab. The CDR3 nucleotides are TGTGCCAGCAGCTTTGGGAGGACTAGCATACGCAATGAGCAGTTCTTC. Protein: CASSFGRTSIRNEQFF.